This entry is about one TCR beta chain. The specificity of this receptor is unknown. No base quality values were provided; no much bigger clone lies one nucleotide off. These data belong to a study of shared clonotypes between healthy human individuals (TCRdb year 2020). A note on the overall study: A couple of women and three men aged 18 to 49 years were included in the cohort. To increase sequencing depth and limit assay-specific biases, TCR repertoire library preparation and sequencing were carried out by different laboratories using diverse techniques. For each donor, CD4 naive and CD4 memory were each run on three plates, CD8 naive on two plates, and CD8 memory on one plate. To estimate repertoire size and how much clonotype sharing occurs between individuals, the study deeply sequenced the blood TCR repertoires of about five healthy adults. Per donor, leukapheresis produced somewhere between about 0.8 and 9.5 billion PBMCs. The full study reports these points: Based on pairwise subsampling, the degree of clonotype sharing among donors was expected to be affected by sequencing depth. Incomplete sequencing was indicated by rarefaction of sorted-subset datasets, despite the large sequencing depth. Sharing across several donors was observed for approximately 4.6% of naive CD4, under 4% of naive CD8, roughly 2.4% of memory CD4, and about 0.39% of memory CD8 clonotypes. Estimated clonotype richness was generally larger for naive than for memory subsets. Clonotypes shared by all four sorted-subset donors showed higher generation probabilities than non-shared clonotypes. The genetic and exposure-history diversity represented was limited by the small number of donors. Sampling was restricted to blood, and TCR repertoires in tissues likely differ from the TCR repertoires found in blood.

CD8 naive samples were obtained by positive selection for CCR7 among CD45RO-negative cells, yielding a CD45RA+CCR7+ population from which TemRA cells were excluded. Donors were healthy HIV-negative adults with no recently reported acute infections or vaccinations. Only Caucasian adults living in Nashville, Tennessee, USA were represented among the donors. Blood was obtained by leukapheresis, after which PBMCs were separated by Ficoll-Histopaque density gradient centrifugation and cryopreserved in liquid nitrogen vapor phase. Analytical flow cytometry was used to check the purity and quantity of every magnetically sorted T cell population. Genomic DNA was isolated from every sorted fraction and measured by UV absorbance on a Nanodrop 2000c. TCR CDR3 regions were amplified from genomic DNA by multiplex PCR using the deep immunoSEQ assay. For each cell subset, the extracted genomic DNA was distributed evenly across all wells of several immunoSEQ 96-well plates, and each plate served as one replicate. Each replicate PCR for sorted subsets received around 210 ng genomic DNA, equal to roughly 33,000 T cell genomes. The purified libraries were quantified using a Qubit 3.0 fluorometer, sized with a Bioanalyzer 2100, and then quantified again using the KAPA Library Quantification kit. Each immunoSEQ 96-well plate was sequenced on its own single-read 150-cycle Illumina NextSeq 550 flow cell. In the paper's pipeline: Because the immunoSEQ output held only junctional sequences and lacked quality scores, the filtering could not match the filtering applied to full-length reads. Sequences were annotated with PyIR, a Python wrapper for IgBLAST v1.9, and V/J genes and CDR3 were assigned using IMGT germline references. Reads with weak V/J assignments (E-value above 1e-6), missing CDR3, stop codons, out-of-frame junctions, or ambiguous translated residues were removed. A V3J clonotype was defined by an identical inferred V gene, J gene, and CDR3 amino acid sequence. Percentage overlap between repertoires was computed as shared unique clonotypes divided by the size of the smaller repertoire. Repertoire richness was assessed with RTK rarefaction, the Chao1 estimator, and Recon v2.1 estimates of unobserved clonotypes. OLGA was used to compute generation probabilities for all TCRbeta clonotypes that the gDNA method yielded from a handful of donors. TCRdb retrieved this table from immuneACCESS and kept in-frame rearrangements only. Not all clones are present; in checked studies, unresolved V genes account for under half, and no reason is known for the remainder. For V, J and clone size, that table is used; D and trimming come from the DNA. In all, the sample holds millions of clones, and 90% to 95% of those were seen once. Of the sample, about 1.8% falls within the top ten clones.

From the cysteine through the phenylalanine, the CDR3 covers 11 amino acids. Only the CDR3 portion is preserved as DNA: 33 bases, with reading frame beginning at the first base. The germline V gene specifies MDHEN as CDR1 and SYDVKM as CDR2. V loses 7 bases of germline sequence and J loses 6 bases, and the interval between the two ends is 9 bases. The chain joins TRBV28 to TRBJ1-2; the D gene remains uncertain. Sample: naive CD8+ T cells from PBMCs. The label giving this sample's cell subset or site can be read as: CD45RA+CCR7+. The TCR comes from a man aged 18 to 29 in good health. Some clones in this sample may be carry-over from other donors' samples. The encoded CDR3 is CASTTDHGYTF. In nucleotide form, the sequence is TGTGCCAGCACCACGGATCATGGCTACACCTTC.